This T cell receptor beta chain was found in a study of T-cell reconstitution after alpha-beta-depleted transplantation in children. The library targeted TCRbeta and was prepared with unique molecular identifiers. TCRdb re-called the PCR reads through MiXCR, storing one row per CDR3 protein. The sample has 500,000 to 600,000 distinct CDR3 sequences, about 31% seen once. Germline CDR1 MDHEN, CDR2 SYDVKM. The CDR3 is 14 amino acids. Trimming took 5 bases from V and 6 from J, leaving 14 bases between them. This specimen consisted of PBMCs from the stem cell graft donor, obtained from the stem cell graft. V and J are TRBV28 and TRBJ2-1; D could derive from TRBD1 or TRBD2 (6 bases each). This receptor was obtained from a human donor who donated a stem cell graft to a child with aplastic anemia. The CDR3 sequence is CASSPGALFNEQFF. The CDR3 DNA follows: TGTGCCAGCAGTCCGGGGGCTCTTTTCAATGAGCAGTTCTTC.